This TCR beta chain stems from a study of blood T cell repertoires in COVID-19. The ends lost 3 bases at V and 5 bases at J; junction bases unmatched: 7. The CDR3 length is 14 residues. Germline lookup yields CDR1 MNHEY and CDR2 SMNVEV (reference sequence). The data were produced by immunoSEQ multiplex PCR, yet TCRdb's version contains in-frame clones alone and is incomplete. The sample consists of roughly 400,000 clones, around nine tenths of them appearing once. Source material: PBMCs or T cells enriched from blood (not recorded which). The chain joins TRBV27 to TRBJ2-7, with TRBD1 identical over 7 bases. This receptor was identified in a woman under 30 who had been exposed to COVID-19. CDR3 sequence: CASSLTGWLHEQYF. CDR3 nucleotides: TGTGCCAGCAGTTTGACAGGGTGGCTCCACGAGCAGTACTTC.